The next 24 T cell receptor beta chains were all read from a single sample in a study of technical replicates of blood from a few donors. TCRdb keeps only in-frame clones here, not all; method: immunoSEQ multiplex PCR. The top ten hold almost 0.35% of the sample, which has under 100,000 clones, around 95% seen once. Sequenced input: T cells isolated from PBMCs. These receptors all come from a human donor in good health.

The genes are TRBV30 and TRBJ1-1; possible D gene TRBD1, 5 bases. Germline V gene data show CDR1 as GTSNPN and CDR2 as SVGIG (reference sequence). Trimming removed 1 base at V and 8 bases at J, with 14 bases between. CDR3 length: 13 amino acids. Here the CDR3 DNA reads TGTGCCTGGAGTGAACAGAGGTGGGGCGAAGCTTTCTTT. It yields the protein CAWSEQRWGEAFF.

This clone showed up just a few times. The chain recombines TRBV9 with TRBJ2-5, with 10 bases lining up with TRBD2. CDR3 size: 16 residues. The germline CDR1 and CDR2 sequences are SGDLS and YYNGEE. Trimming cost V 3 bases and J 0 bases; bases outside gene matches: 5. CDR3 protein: CASSGLLAGYQETQYF. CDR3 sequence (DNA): TGTGCCAGCAGCGGTTTACTAGCGGGGTACCAAGAGACCCAGTACTTC.

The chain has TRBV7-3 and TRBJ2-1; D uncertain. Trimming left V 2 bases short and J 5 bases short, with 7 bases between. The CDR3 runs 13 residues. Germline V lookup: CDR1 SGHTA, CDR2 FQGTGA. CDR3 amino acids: CASSLYPDNEQFF. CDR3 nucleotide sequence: TGTGCCAGCAGCTTATATCCCGACAATGAGCAGTTCTTC.

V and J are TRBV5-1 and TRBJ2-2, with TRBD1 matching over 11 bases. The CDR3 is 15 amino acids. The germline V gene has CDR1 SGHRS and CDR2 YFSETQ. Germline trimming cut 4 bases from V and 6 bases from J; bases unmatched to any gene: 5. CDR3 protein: CASSKDRGRAGELFF. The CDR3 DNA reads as TGCGCCAGCAGCAAGGACAGGGGGCGCGCCGGGGAGCTGTTTTTT.

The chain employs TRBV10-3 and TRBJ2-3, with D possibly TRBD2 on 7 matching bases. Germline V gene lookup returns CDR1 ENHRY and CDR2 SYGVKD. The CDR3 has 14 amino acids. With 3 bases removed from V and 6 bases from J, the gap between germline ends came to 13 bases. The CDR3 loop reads CAISEGGDGDTQYF. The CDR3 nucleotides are TGTGCCATCAGTGAAGGGGGGGATGGGGATACGCAGTATTTT.

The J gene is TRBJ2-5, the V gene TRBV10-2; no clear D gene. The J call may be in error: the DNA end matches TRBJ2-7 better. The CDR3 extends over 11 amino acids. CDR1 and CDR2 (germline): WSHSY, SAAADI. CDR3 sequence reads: CASSDTYEQYF. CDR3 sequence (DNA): TGCGCCAGCAGTGACACTTACGAGCAGTACTTC.

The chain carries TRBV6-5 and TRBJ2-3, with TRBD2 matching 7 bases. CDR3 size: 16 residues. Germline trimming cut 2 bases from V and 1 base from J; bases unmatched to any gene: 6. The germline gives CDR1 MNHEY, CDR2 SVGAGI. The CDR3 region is CASSYTSSGGTDTQYF. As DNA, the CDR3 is TGTGCCAGCAGTTACACTTCTAGCGGCGGCACAGATACGCAGTATTTT.

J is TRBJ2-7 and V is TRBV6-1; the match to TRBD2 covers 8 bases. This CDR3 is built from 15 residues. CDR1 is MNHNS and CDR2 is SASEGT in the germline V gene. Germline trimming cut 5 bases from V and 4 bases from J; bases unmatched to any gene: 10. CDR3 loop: CASSQGLAQGYEQYF. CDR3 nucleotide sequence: TGTGCCAGCAGTCAAGGACTAGCTCAAGGGTACGAGCAGTACTTC.

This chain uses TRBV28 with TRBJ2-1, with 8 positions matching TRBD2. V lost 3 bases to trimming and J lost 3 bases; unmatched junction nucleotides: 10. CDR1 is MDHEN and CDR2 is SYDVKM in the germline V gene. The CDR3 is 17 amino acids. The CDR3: CASSFSLTSGLYNEQFF. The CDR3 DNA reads TGTGCCAGCAGTTTCTCTTTAACTAGCGGACTCTACAATGAGCAGTTCTTC.

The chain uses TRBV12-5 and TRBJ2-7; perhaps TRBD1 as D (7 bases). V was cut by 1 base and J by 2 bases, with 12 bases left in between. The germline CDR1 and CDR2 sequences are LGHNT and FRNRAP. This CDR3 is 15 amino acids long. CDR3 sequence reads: CASGLAQGGPYEQYF. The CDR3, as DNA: TGTGCTAGTGGTTTGGCCCAGGGGGGTCCCTACGAGCAGTACTTC.

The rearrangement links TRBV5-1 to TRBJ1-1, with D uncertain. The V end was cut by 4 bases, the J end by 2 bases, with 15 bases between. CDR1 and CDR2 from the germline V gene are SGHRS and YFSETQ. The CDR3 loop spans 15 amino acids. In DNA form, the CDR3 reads TGCGCCAGCAGCCCAGGATTAAATAGTAACACTGAAGCTTTCTTT. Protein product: CASSPGLNSNTEAFF.

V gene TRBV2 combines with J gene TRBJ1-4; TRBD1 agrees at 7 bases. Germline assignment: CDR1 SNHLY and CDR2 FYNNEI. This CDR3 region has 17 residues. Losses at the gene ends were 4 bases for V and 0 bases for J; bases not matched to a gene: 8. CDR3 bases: TGTGCCAGCAGTGTGGATAGGGGGACAGCAACTAATGAAAAACTGTTTTTT. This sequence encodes CASSVDRGTATNEKLFF.

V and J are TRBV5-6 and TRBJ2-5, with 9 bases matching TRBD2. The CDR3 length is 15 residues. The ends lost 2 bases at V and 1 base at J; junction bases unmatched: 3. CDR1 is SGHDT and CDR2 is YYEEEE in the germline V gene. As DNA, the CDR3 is TGTGCCAGCAGCTTTCTAGCGGGATCCCAAGAGACCCAGTACTTC. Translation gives CASSFLAGSQETQYF.

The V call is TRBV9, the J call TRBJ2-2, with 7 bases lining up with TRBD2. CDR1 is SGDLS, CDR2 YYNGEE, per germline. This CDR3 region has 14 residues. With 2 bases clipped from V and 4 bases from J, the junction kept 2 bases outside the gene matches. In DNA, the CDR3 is TGTGCCAGCAGCGTGGCGGGAGTCACCGGGGAGCTGTTTTTT. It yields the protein CASSVAGVTGELFF.

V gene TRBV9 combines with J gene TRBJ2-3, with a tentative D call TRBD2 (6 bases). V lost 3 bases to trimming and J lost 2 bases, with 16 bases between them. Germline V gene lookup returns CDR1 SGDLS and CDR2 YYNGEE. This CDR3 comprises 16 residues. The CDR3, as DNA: TGTGCCAGCAGCGCCTTTGGGACTGAGCTCACAGATACGCAGTATTTT. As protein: CASSAFGTELTDTQYF. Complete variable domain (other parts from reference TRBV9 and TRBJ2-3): DSGVTQTPKHLITATGQRVTLRCSPRSGDLSVYWYQQSLDQGLQFLIQYYNGEERAKGNILERFSAQQFPDLHSELNLSSLELGDSALYFCASSAFGTELTDTQYFGPGTRLTVL.

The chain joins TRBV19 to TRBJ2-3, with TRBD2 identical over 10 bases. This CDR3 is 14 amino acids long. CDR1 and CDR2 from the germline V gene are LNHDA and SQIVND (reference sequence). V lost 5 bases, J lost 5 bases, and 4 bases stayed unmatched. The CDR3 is CASSPLAGVDTQYF. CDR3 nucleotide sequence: TGTGCCAGTAGTCCCCTAGCGGGAGTAGATACGCAGTATTTT. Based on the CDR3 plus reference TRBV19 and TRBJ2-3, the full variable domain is DGGITQSPKYLFRKEGQNVTLSCEQNLNHDAMYWYRQDPGQGLRLIYYSQIVNDFQKGDIAEGYSVSREKKESFPLTVTSAQKNPTAFYLCASSPLAGVDTQYFGPGTRLTVL.

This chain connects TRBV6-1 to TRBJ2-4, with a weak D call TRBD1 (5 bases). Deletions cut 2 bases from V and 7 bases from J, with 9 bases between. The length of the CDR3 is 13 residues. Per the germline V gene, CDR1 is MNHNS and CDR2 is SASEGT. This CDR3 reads CASSESRGNIQYF. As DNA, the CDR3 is TGTGCCAGCAGTGAATCTAGGGGCAACATTCAGTACTTC.

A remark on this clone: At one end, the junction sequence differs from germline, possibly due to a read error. The DNA of the CDR3 is TGTGCTAGCAGCTTAGGCGTAGGCGGGAGCTCCTACAATGAGCAGTTCTTC. Translated: CASSLGVGGSSYNEQFF. V gene TRBV7-7 combines with J gene TRBJ2-1; 7 nucleotides line up with TRBD2. This CDR3 is 17 amino acids long. Germline V lookup: CDR1 SSHAT, CDR2 FNYEAQ (reference sequence).

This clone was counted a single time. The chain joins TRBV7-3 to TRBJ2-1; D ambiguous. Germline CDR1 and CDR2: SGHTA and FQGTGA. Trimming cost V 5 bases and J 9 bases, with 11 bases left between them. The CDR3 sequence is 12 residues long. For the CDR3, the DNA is TGTGCCAGCAGCGCTTTTGGCGGTGAGCAGTTCTTC. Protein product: CASSAFGGEQFF.

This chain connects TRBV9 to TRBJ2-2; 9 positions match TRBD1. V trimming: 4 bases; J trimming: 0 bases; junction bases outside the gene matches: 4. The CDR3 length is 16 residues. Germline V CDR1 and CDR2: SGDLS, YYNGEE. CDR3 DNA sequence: TGTGCCAGCAGCACACAGGGGGCCGCGAACACCGGGGAGCTGTTTTTT. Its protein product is CASSTQGAANTGELFF.

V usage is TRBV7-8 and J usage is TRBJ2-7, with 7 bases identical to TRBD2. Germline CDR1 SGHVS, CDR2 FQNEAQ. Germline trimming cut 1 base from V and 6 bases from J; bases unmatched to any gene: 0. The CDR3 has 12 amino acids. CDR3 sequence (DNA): TGTGCCAGCAGCTTAGGGGGGGGCGAGCAGTACTTC. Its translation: CASSLGGGEQYF.

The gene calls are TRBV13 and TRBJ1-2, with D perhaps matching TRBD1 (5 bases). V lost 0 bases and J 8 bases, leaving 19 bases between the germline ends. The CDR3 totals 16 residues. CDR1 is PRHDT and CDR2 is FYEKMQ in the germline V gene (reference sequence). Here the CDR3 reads CASSLGIGGTQEGYTF. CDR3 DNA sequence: TGTGCCAGCAGCTTAGGCATTGGGGGGACGCAGGAGGGCTACACCTTC.

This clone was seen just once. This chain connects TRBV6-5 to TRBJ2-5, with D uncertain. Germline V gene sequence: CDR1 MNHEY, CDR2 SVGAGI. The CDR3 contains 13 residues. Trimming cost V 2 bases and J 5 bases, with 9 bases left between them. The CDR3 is CASSYGFGETQYF. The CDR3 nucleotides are TGTGCCAGCAGTTACGGTTTCGGGGAGACCCAGTACTTC.

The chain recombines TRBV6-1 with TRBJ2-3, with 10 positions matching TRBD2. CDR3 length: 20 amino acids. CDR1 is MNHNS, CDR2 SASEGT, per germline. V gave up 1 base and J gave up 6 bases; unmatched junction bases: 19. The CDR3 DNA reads TGTGCCAGCAGTGAAGTCGGGACTAGCGTAACCCCCGTTTTCGCGGATACGCAGTATTTT. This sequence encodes CASSEVGTSVTPVFADTQYF.